These T cell receptor beta chains were read from a single sample in a study of cytomegalovirus exposure and HLA in healthy donors. Sequencing was performed with immunoSEQ multiplex PCR; in TCRdb, only in-frame clones are kept and a portion is missing. The sample has 150,000 to 200,000 clones, about three quarters seen once. Input material: PBMCs. All receptors derive from a woman aged 25-40 years in good health and CMV-seropositive. CDR3s include the opening cysteine and the closing phenylalanine or tryptophan. Each record gives: V gene, clone size, D gene, J gene, CDR3 protein, CDR3 DNA. The D gene is left open where the match is weak. Size is omitted from some rows. Given values are once, few, many or a class for expanded clones.

>TRBV11-2|-|TRBD1|TRBJ2-3
CASSLEGDRKTDTQYF
TGTGCCAGCAGCTTAGAGGGGGACAGGAAAACAGATACGCAGTATTTT
>TRBV6-5|-|TRBD1|TRBJ2-7
CASSRDRLGEQYF
TGTGCCAGCAGCAGGGACAGATTGGGCGAGCAGTACTTC
>TRBV14|-|-|TRBJ2-3
CASSQAWGLTVDTQYF
TGTGCCAGCAGCCAAGCCTGGGGGCTTACGGTAGATACGCAGTATTTT
>TRBV28|-|-|TRBJ2-5
CASSFTRTQETQYF
TGTGCCAGCAGTTTTACCAGGACTCAAGAGACCCAGTACTTC
>TRBV19|-|TRBD1|TRBJ1-1
CASSPRTGNGEAFF
TGTGCCAGTAGTCCCAGGACAGGCAACGGTGAAGCTTTCTTT
>TRBV6-6|-|TRBD1|TRBJ1-1
CASSFETGQAEAFF
TGTGCCAGCAGTTTCGAAACCGGACAGGCTGAAGCTTTCTTT
>TRBV9|-|TRBD1|TRBJ2-2
CASSRDSRDTGELFF
TGTGCCAGCAGCCGGGACAGTCGGGACACCGGGGAGCTGTTTTTT
>TRBV30|-|-|TRBJ1-1
CAWRGLYAVGTEAFF
TGTGCCTGGAGGGGACTCTATGCGGTGGGAACTGAAGCTTTCTTT
>TRBV27|-|TRBD1|TRBJ2-7
CASQKSRGGAYEQYF
TGTGCCAGCCAAAAAAGCAGAGGGGGCGCCTACGAGCAGTACTTC
>TRBV5-1|-|TRBD2|TRBJ2-2
CASSLLAGASGTGELFF
TGCGCCAGCAGCCTTCTAGCGGGAGCTAGTGGCACCGGGGAGCTGTTTTTT
>TRBV12-5|once|-|TRBJ2-7
CASGLVLGKRVTEQYF
TGTGCTAGTGGTTTGGTTTTGGGAAAGCGGGTTACCGAGCAGTACTTC